These 16 T cell receptor beta chains were sequenced from one sample in a study of blood T cell repertoires in COVID-19. Sequenced by immunoSEQ multiplex PCR; TCRdb stores in-frame clones only, minus some. The sample has around 250,000 clones; approximately 78% are singletons. Sequenced: peripheral blood. These receptor sequences come from a woman aged 18-29 years with acute or convalescent COVID-19.

The chain uses TRBV9 and TRBJ2-3; TRBD2 matches at 9 bases. V lost 5 bases and J lost 6; bases outside the gene matches: 10. In germline, CDR1 is SGDLS, CDR2 YYNGEE. This CDR3 spans 15 amino acids. CDR3 coding DNA: TGTGCCAGCAGTGTGGCTAGCGGGAAACGGGATACGCAGTATTTT. Residues: CASSVASGKRDTQYF.

The genes are TRBV29-1 and TRBJ2-7; the D gene is possibly TRBD1 (5 bases). Germline loops: CDR1 SQVTM, CDR2 ANQGSEA. This CDR3 region has 12 residues. Trimming left V 4 bases short and J 5 bases short, with 12 bases between. The CDR3 sequence: CSVAEQVHEQYF. The DNA for the CDR3 is TGCAGCGTTGCCGAACAGGTCCACGAGCAGTACTTC.

The chain is built from TRBV2 and TRBJ2-1; tentative D call: TRBD2 (6 bases). Trimming shortened V by 7 bases and J by 10 bases, and 11 bases separated the two germline ends. Germline-derived CDR1 and CDR2 are SNHLY and FYNNEI. The CDR3 length is 11 residues. CDR3 coding DNA: TGTGCCAGCAATTACGCGGGGGAGCAGTTCTTC. Translated: CASNYAGEQFF.

With regard to this clone: The junction does not match germline at one end; this may be a read error. This chain joins TRBV7-7 and TRBJ2-5, with TRBD2 identical over 8 bases. The germline gives CDR1 SSHAT, CDR2 FNYEAQ (reference sequence). The CDR3 consists of 17 residues. The CDR3 loop reads CASSLNSGDEKQETQYF. CDR3 nucleotide sequence: TGTGCTAGCAGCCTCAATAGCGGGGACGAAAAACAAGAGACCCAGTACTTC. The variable domain in full, completed from reference TRBV7-7 and TRBJ2-5, reads GAGVSQSPRYKVTKRGQDVTLRCDPISSHATLYWYQQALGQGPEFLTYFNYEAQPDKSGLPSDRFSAERPEGSISTLTIQRTEQRDSAMYRCASSLNSGDEKQETQYFGPGTRLLVL.

The chain links TRBV5-8 to TRBJ1-2, with D possibly matching TRBD1 (6 bases). The CDR3 runs to 14 residues. Trimming took 9 bases from V and 0 from J, leaving 15 bases between them. Germline values: CDR1 SGHTS, CDR2 YDEGEE. CDR3 coding DNA: TGTGCCATTTCGAGGCCAGGGGCTAACTATGGCTACACCTTC. This codes for CAISRPGANYGYTF. Looking up the rest from reference TRBV5-8 and TRBJ1-2 gives the full variable domain: EAGVTQSPTHLIKTRGQQATLRCSPISGHTSVYWYQQALGLGLQFLLWYDEGEERNRGNFPPRFSGRQFPNYSSELNVNALELEDSALYLCAISRPGANYGYTFGSGTRLTVV.

This clone has only one observation. V is TRBV5-4 and J is TRBJ2-1; 13 bases line up with TRBD2. V lost 4 bases and J lost 4; bases outside the gene matches: 8. In germline, CDR1 is SGHNT, CDR2 YYREEE (reference sequence). The CDR3 has 17 amino acids. CDR3 protein: CASSQGLAGVSYNEQFF. CDR3 DNA sequence: TGTGCCAGCAGCCAAGGACTAGCGGGAGTTTCATACAATGAGCAGTTCTTC.

This chain links TRBV18 with TRBJ2-7; D gene uncertain. The V end was cut by 0 bases, the J end by 5 bases, with 5 bases between. CDR3 length: 12 amino acids. Germline CDR1 and CDR2: KGHSH and LQKENI. This CDR3 reads CASSPPSNEQYF. In DNA form, the CDR3 reads TGTGCCAGCTCACCACCGAGCAACGAGCAGTACTTC.

The chain recombines TRBV19 with TRBJ1-4; possible D gene TRBD1, 6 bases. V gave up 4 bases and J gave up 3 bases, with 12 bases separating them. The CDR3 spans 15 residues. Per germline, CDR1 LNHDA and CDR2 SQIVND (reference sequence). DNA of the CDR3: TGTGCCAGTAGTAACGTCGGACAGTCTAATGAAAAACTGTTTTTT. The encoded protein is CASSNVGQSNEKLFF.

A single count supports this clone. The rearrangement joins TRBV6-2 or TRBV6-3 to TRBJ2-1; D remains unclear. The CDR3 contains 14 residues. Per germline, CDR1 MNHEY and CDR2 SVGEGT. The V end lost 5 bases, the J end lost 4 bases, and 12 bases lay between the germline ends. The CDR3 region is CASSPYYKYNEQFF. The CDR3 bases are TGTGCCAGCAGTCCCTACTACAAGTACAATGAGCAGTTCTTC.

Only a few counts were recorded for this clone. V and J are TRBV5-5 and TRBJ2-7; 8 nucleotides align to TRBD1. Germline trimming cut 4 bases from V and 5 bases from J; bases unmatched to any gene: 8. This CDR3 contains 14 residues. Germline CDR1 is SGHKS and CDR2 is YYEKEE (reference sequence). The CDR3 loop is CASSATGTGDEQYF. Written as DNA, the CDR3 is TGTGCCAGCAGCGCCACAGGGACAGGCGACGAGCAGTACTTC.

The DNA of the CDR3 is TGCAGCGTTCCCGGACTAGCGGGAGCCCAAGAGACCCAGTACTTC. This translates into CSVPGLAGAQETQYF. V gene TRBV29-1 combines with J gene TRBJ2-5; 13 bases align to TRBD2. Germline lookup yields CDR1 SQVTM and CDR2 ANQGSEA. The J segment lost 1 base and the V segment lost 5 bases, leaving 4 bases of the junction unmatched. CDR3 length: 15 amino acids.

V and J are TRBV7-9 and TRBJ2-1; 7 bases match TRBD2. Germline loops: CDR1 SEHNR, CDR2 FQNEAQ (reference sequence). This CDR3 is built from 11 residues. Trimming cost V 8 bases and J 9 bases; bases outside gene matches: 4. This CDR3 reads CASDWTSEQFF. Here the CDR3 DNA reads TGTGCCAGCGACTGGACTAGTGAGCAGTTCTTC.

V is TRBV11-2 and J is TRBJ1-6; 11 nucleotides align to TRBD1. J lost 5 bases, V lost 3 bases, and 12 bases had no gene match. CDR1 and CDR2 (germline): SGHAT, FQNNGV. CDR3 length: 19 amino acids. CDR3 DNA: TGTGCCAGCAGCTTTGGGGTGGGGCCGGGACAGGGGGATAATTCACCCCTCCACTTT. Its protein product is CASSFGVGPGQGDNSPLHF.

The CDR3 DNA follows: TGTGCCAGCAGCCAAGATTGGCACGTCCTGACTTTC. Its protein product is CASSQDWHVLTF. The chain links TRBV4-2 to TRBJ2-6; D is undetermined. V gave up 0 bases and J gave up 11 bases, with 5 bases separating them. The germline V gene encodes CDR1 LGHNA and CDR2 YNFKEQ. The CDR3 runs to 12 residues.

This chain joins TRBV5-1 and TRBJ2-7; TRBD2 agrees at 9 bases. Germline CDR1 and CDR2: SGHRS and YFSETQ. Germline trimming cut 4 bases from V and 6 bases from J; bases unmatched to any gene: 11. This CDR3 is 15 amino acids long. Written as DNA, the CDR3 is TGCGCCAGCAGCCCCTTAGCGGGGGTCGGGGCCGAGCAGTACTTC. It specifies CASSPLAGVGAEQYF.

This clone was seen only a few times. The J gene is TRBJ1-2, the V gene TRBV10-2; a weak D match, TRBD1 (5 bases). Trimming left V 5 bases short and J 1 base short, with 14 bases between. Looked up from germline, CDR1 is WSHSY and CDR2 is SAAADI. This CDR3 is built from 15 residues. DNA of the CDR3: TGCGCCAGCAGTTTTGCAGGGAATTATAACTATGGCTACACCTTC. It encodes CASSFAGNYNYGYTF.